This TCR beta chain appears in the sequencing data of a study of chemoradiotherapy in HPV16-positive cancers. This clone was seen only once. The antigen is undetermined. Repeated repertoire sampling spanned the course of chemoradiotherapy. The germline CDR1 and CDR2 sequences are SGHTA and FQGNSA. Trimming cost V 5 bases and J 2 bases, with 9 bases left between them. CDR3 size: 13 residues. Findings of the study overall: HPV-specific T cells were functionally defined from only a couple of HPV16-positive patients. Non-HPV-specific T cells did not expand in tumors during treatment, whereas candidate HPV-specific clones and E7-related motifs did. Better recurrence-free survival went with HPV-responsive T-cell expansion in HPV16-positive patients.

Here immunoSEQ multiplex PCR was the method, and the copy in TCRdb shows in-frame clones only, minus some. The top ten clones hold under 2.5% of a sample with roughly 7,300 clones, 75% to 85% of them seen once. The TCR originated in a human donor with HPV-associated anogenital cancer. This material was obtained from a patient who underwent chemoradiotherapy. The chain has TRBV7-2 and TRBJ2-5; D unresolved. In nucleotides, the CDR3 is TGTGCCAGCAGCCAGGAGCTTCAAGAGACCCAGTACTTC. Protein sequence: CASSQELQETQYF.